The 20 T cell receptor beta chains listed next were all sequenced from one sample in a study of Graves' ophthalmopathy and Graves' hyperthyroidism. RNA transcripts yielded amplified TCR beta CDR3 regions. The authors performed first-round RT-PCR with HTBI primers and then a second-round multiplex PCR. MiXCR, applied by TCRdb to the multiplex PCR reads, yields one record per CDR3 protein. The repertoire holds approximately 460,000 distinct CDR3 sequences, with 13% to 15% as singletons. Source material: blood. All receptors derive from a woman between 25 and 40 years old with Graves' ophthalmopathy.

This clonotype showed up many times. CDR3 sequence (DNA): TGTGCCAGCAAGACGGATTCCTACGAGCAGTACTTC. The encoded protein is CASKTDSYEQYF. The chain links TRBV2 to TRBJ2-7; no firm D call. V lost 7 bases to trimming and J lost 1 base, with 8 bases between them. The CDR3 spans 12 residues. The germline V gene encodes CDR1 SNHLY and CDR2 FYNNEI.

This clonotype has at least ten counts. The chain joins TRBV28 to TRBJ1-5; maybe TRBD1 (5 bases). CDR3 length: 12 amino acids. Germline CDR1 is MDHEN and CDR2 is SYDVKM. The V gene lost 6 bases and the J gene lost 10 bases, with 13 bases spanning the gap. CDR3 in amino acids: CASSRPGTPQHF. Here the CDR3 DNA reads TGTGCCAGCAGCCGTCCCGGGACTCCCCAGCATTTT.

This clonotype came up many times. The chain joins TRBV10-3 to TRBJ2-4; 12 bases match TRBD2. J lost 1 base, V lost 3 bases, and 10 bases had no gene match. The CDR3 has 19 residues. Germline V lookup: CDR1 ENHRY, CDR2 SYGVKD. CDR3 nucleotides: TGTGCCATCAGTGAAAGGACTAGCGGGACGGGCGGGGCCAAAAACATTCAGTACTTC. This gives the protein CAISERTSGTGGAKNIQYF.

In its sample, this clonotype was seen many times. The J gene is TRBJ1-6, the V gene TRBV7-9, with D possibly matching TRBD1 (5 bases). Germline-derived CDR1 and CDR2 are SEHNR and FQNEAQ (reference sequence). The CDR3 length is 18 residues. V gave up 1 base and J gave up 9 bases, with 22 bases separating them. CDR3 sequence (DNA): TGTGCCAGCAGCTTAGTCCAATGGCAGGGTTTGCCGAGTTCACCCCTCCACTTT. Its translation: CASSLVQWQGLPSSPLHF.

The table lists this clonotype with many counts. The J gene is TRBJ2-7, the V gene TRBV12-3 or TRBV12-4; TRBD1 might be the D (5 bases). Trimming pared 2 bases from V and 5 bases from J, leaving 13 bases between. The CDR3 is 14 residues long. CDR3 nucleotide sequence: TGTGCCAGCAGTTTATATGGCAGGGCCGACGAGCAGTACTTC. This sequence encodes CASSLYGRADEQYF.

The chain combines TRBV3-1 with TRBJ1-3; D call uncertain. Trimming shortened V by 3 bases and J by 7 bases, and 16 bases separated the two germline ends. The germline V gene encodes CDR1 LGHDT and CDR2 YNNKEL (reference sequence). The CDR3 loop spans 15 amino acids. The CDR3 loop reads CASSQGAFSGNTIYF. The CDR3 region has the DNA TGTGCCAGCAGCCAGGGCGCATTCTCCGGGAACACCATATATTTT.

This sequence joins TRBV15 and TRBJ1-2; possibly TRBD1 for D (5 bases). The CDR3 is 15 residues long. Germline V lookup: CDR1 LNHNV, CDR2 YYDKDF (reference sequence). V was trimmed by 0 bases and J by 2 bases, leaving 10 bases between them. The CDR3 loop is CATSRDTGPNYGYTF. The CDR3 DNA reads as TGTGCCACCAGCAGAGATACAGGCCCAAACTATGGCTACACCTTC.

In this sample, this clonotype turned up many times. This chain uses TRBV6-1 with TRBJ1-1; D ambiguous. The germline V and J ends were trimmed by 2 bases and 4 bases, with 8 bases remaining between them. The CDR3 covers 13 residues. Per the germline V gene, CDR1 is MNHNS and CDR2 is SASEGT. The CDR3 DNA is TGTGCCAGCAGTGAAACGGGAGTCACTGAAGCTTTCTTT. Translating gives CASSETGVTEAFF.

The rearrangement uses TRBV5-5 and TRBJ2-4; 7 positions agree with TRBD2. Germline CDR1 is SGHKS and CDR2 is YYEKEE (reference sequence). V lost 1 base, J lost 4 bases, and 5 bases stayed unmatched. CDR3 length: 15 amino acids. The CDR3 here is CASSLFGGGKNIQYF. The CDR3 DNA is TGTGCCAGCAGCTTGTTCGGCGGGGGTAAAAACATTCAGTACTTC.

The table lists this clonotype with many counts. The chain is built from TRBV28 and TRBJ1-1; D ambiguous. Germline V gene lookup returns CDR1 MDHEN and CDR2 SYDVKM. V gave up 2 bases and J gave up 0 bases, with 7 bases separating them. The CDR3 spans 14 residues. The CDR3 sequence: CASSLPPMNTEAFF. In DNA, the CDR3 is TGTGCCAGCAGTTTACCCCCTATGAACACTGAAGCTTTCTTT.

The table lists this clonotype with many counts. One end of the junction does not line up with germline, which may come from a read error. V gene TRBV28 combines with J gene TRBJ2-4; the D gene is possibly TRBD1 (5 bases). Per the germline V gene, CDR1 is MDHEN and CDR2 is SYDVKM. The CDR3 is made up of 16 amino acids. For the CDR3, the DNA is TGTGCCAGCCGGACGCGGTTTTTAGTGGACAAAAACATTAAGTACTTC. Its translation: CASRTRFLVDKNIKYF.

This clonotype was picked up many times. This chain uses TRBV7-2 with TRBJ2-5; no clear D. The CDR3 has 14 residues. Germline CDR1 reads SGHTA; CDR2 reads FQGNSA. The V end was cut by 1 base, the J end by 4 bases, with 10 bases between. The CDR3 here is CASSLDSNTETQYF. The CDR3 DNA reads TGTGCCAGCAGCTTAGATTCAAACACAGAGACCCAGTACTTC.

There are many counts of this clonotype. The V and J genes are TRBV28 and TRBJ1-2, with D uncertain. Germline CDR1 MDHEN, CDR2 SYDVKM. The V end lost 7 bases, the J end lost 4 bases, and 16 bases lay between the germline ends. The CDR3 covers 14 residues. CDR3 DNA sequence: TGTGCCAGCACCCTAGGTTGGCAGCCCTATGGCTACACCTTC. Protein product: CASTLGWQPYGYTF.

This clonotype has ten or more counts. This sequence joins TRBV20-1 and TRBJ1-2; D not resolved. Deletions cut 1 base from V and 10 bases from J, with 10 bases between. The length of the CDR3 is 11 residues. Germline V gene lookup returns CDR1 DFQATT and CDR2 SNEGSKA (reference sequence). CDR3 residues: CSARVRSFYTF. DNA of the CDR3: TGCAGTGCTAGAGTAAGGAGTTTCTACACCTTC.

The V and J genes are TRBV30 and TRBJ2-7; D might be TRBD1 (6 bases). From germline, CDR1 is GTSNPN and CDR2 SVGIG (reference sequence). This CDR3 has 11 residues. Trimming stripped 1 base from V and 6 bases from J, with 7 bases between. The CDR3 coding sequence is TGTGCCTGGAGTGCAGGGGTCGAGCAGTACTTC. It codes for CAWSAGVEQYF. The variable domain in full, with the rest retrieved from reference TRBV30 and TRBJ2-7, is SQTIHQWPATLVQPVGSPLSLECTVEGTSNPNLYWYRQAAGRGLQLLFYSVGIGQISSEVPQNLSASRPQDRQFILSSKKLLLSDSGFYLCAWSAGVEQYFGPGTRLTVT.

This clonotype was picked up many times. This sequence joins TRBV20-1 and TRBJ1-2, with a tentative D call TRBD1 (6 bases). V lost 8 bases, J lost 2 bases, and 18 bases lay in between. This CDR3 comprises 14 residues. Germline loops: CDR1 DFQATT, CDR2 SNEGSKA (reference sequence). CDR3 protein: CSSKFSGQNYGYTF. The CDR3 coding sequence is TGCAGTTCTAAGTTTTCAGGACAGAACTATGGCTACACCTTC.

This clonotype appeared many times. This chain connects TRBV7-8 to TRBJ1-3; 7 bases agree with TRBD1. The length of the CDR3 is 15 residues. Germline lookup yields CDR1 SGHVS and CDR2 FQNEAQ. Unmatched junction bases numbered 8, after V lost 5 bases and J lost 4 bases. This CDR3 is CASSQAGGIGNTIYF. In DNA form, the CDR3 reads TGTGCCAGCAGCCAGGCAGGGGGGATAGGAAACACCATATATTTT.

This clonotype was picked up many times. The J gene is TRBJ1-1, the V gene TRBV12-3 or TRBV12-4, with 7 bases identical to TRBD1. Trimming cost V 3 bases and J 4 bases; bases outside gene matches: 11. The CDR3 has 16 residues. The CDR3 loop is CASSFGTAIKGTEAFF. In nucleotides, the CDR3 is TGTGCCAGCAGTTTTGGGACAGCGATAAAGGGCACTGAAGCTTTCTTT.

In regard to this clonotype: An end of the junction differs from the germline gene, which may be a read error. The J gene is TRBJ2-7, the V gene TRBV6-1; 12 nucleotides match TRBD2. This CDR3 region has 15 residues. CDR1 is MNHNS, CDR2 SASEGT, per germline. Here the CDR3 DNA reads TGTGCCAGCAGTGAGACTAGCGGGAGCTCCTACGAGCAGTGCTTC. It is translated as CASSETSGSSYEQCF.

This clonotype was found many times. The V gene is TRBV11-1, the J gene TRBJ1-5; no definite D call. Trimming pared 5 bases from V and 5 bases from J, leaving 10 bases between. Germline V gene data show CDR1 as SGHAT and CDR2 as FQDESV (reference sequence). The CDR3 length is 13 residues. The chain's CDR3 is CASSEGVHQPQHF. The CDR3 DNA is TGTGCCAGCAGCGAAGGAGTTCATCAGCCCCAGCATTTT.